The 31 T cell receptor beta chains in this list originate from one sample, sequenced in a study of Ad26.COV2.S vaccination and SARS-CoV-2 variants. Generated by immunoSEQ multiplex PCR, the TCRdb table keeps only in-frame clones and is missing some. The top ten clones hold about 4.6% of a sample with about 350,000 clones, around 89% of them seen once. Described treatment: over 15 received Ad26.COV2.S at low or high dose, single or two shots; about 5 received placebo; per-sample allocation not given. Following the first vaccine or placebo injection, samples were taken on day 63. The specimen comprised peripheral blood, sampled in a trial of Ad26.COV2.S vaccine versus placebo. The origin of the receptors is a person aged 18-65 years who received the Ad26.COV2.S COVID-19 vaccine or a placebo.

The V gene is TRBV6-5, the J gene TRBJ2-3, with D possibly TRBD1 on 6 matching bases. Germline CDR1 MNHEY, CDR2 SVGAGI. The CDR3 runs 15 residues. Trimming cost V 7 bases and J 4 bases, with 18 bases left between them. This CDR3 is CASNPGDAEPDTQYF. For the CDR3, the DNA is TGTGCCAGCAACCCAGGGGACGCGGAGCCAGATACGCAGTATTTT.

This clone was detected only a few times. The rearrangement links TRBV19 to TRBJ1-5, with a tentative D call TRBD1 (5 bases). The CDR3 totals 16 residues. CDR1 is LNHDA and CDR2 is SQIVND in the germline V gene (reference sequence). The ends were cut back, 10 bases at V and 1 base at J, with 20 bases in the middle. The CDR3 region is CATKPTARVSNQPQHF. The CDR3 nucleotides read TGTGCCACAAAACCGACAGCGCGTGTGAGCAATCAGCCCCAGCATTTT. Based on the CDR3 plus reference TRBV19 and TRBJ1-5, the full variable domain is DGGITQSPKYLFRKEGQNVTLSCEQNLNHDAMYWYRQDPGQGLRLIYYSQIVNDFQKGDIAEGYSVSREKKESFPLTVTSAQKNPTAFYLCATKPTARVSNQPQHFGDGTRLSIL.

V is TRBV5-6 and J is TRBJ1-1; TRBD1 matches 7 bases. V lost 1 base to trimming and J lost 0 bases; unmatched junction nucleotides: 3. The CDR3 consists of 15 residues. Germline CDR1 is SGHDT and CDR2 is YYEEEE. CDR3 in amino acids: CASSLQGQVNTEAFF. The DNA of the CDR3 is TGTGCCAGCAGCTTGCAAGGACAGGTGAACACTGAAGCTTTCTTT.

The CDR3 loop reads CASSEQSDGGYEQYF. For the CDR3, the DNA is TGTGCCAGTAGTGAGCAATCGGACGGTGGCTACGAGCAGTACTTC. This chain connects TRBV19 to TRBJ2-7; no firm D call. The CDR3 has 15 amino acids. V gave up 5 bases and J gave up 3 bases, with 17 bases separating them. Germline assignment: CDR1 LNHDA and CDR2 SQIVND (reference sequence). Using reference TRBV19 and TRBJ2-7 for the parts outside the CDR3, the full variable domain is DGGITQSPKYLFRKEGQNVTLSCEQNLNHDAMYWYRQDPGQGLRLIYYSQIVNDFQKGDIAEGYSVSREKKESFPLTVTSAQKNPTAFYLCASSEQSDGGYEQYFGPGTRLTVT.

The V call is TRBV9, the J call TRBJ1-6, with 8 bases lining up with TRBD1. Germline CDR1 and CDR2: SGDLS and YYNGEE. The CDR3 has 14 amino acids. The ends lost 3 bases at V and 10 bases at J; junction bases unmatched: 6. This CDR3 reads CASSGQGIGSPLHF. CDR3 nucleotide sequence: TGTGCCAGCAGCGGACAGGGGATTGGGTCACCCCTCCACTTT.

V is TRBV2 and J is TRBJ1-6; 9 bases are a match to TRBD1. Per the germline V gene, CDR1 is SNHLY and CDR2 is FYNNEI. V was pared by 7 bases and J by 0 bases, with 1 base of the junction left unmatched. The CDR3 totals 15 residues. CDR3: CASKGQGSYNSPLHF. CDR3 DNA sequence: TGTGCCAGCAAGGGACAGGGCTCCTATAATTCACCCCTCCACTTT.

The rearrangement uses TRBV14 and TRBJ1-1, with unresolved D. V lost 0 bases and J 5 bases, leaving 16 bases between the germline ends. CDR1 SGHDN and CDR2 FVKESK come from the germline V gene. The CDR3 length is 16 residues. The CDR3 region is CASSQDLGGFRTEAFF. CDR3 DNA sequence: TGTGCCAGCAGCCAAGATCTGGGAGGGTTTCGAACTGAAGCTTTCTTT.

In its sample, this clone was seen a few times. DNA for the CDR3: TGTGCCAGCAGCTTCGAACAGGGCGCCTATGGCTACACCTTC. As protein: CASSFEQGAYGYTF. The chain combines TRBV5-6 with TRBJ1-2; tentative D call: TRBD1 (6 bases). CDR1 and CDR2 from the germline V gene are SGHDT and YYEEEE. Trimming left V 2 bases short and J 4 bases short, with 12 bases between. The CDR3 has 14 residues. The entire variable domain, with the rest obtained from reference TRBV5-6 and TRBJ1-2, is as follows: DAGVTQSPTHLIKTRGQQVTLRCSPKSGHDTVSWYQQALGQGPQFIFQYYEEEERQRGNFPDRFSGHQFPNYSSELNVNALLLGDSALYLCASSFEQGAYGYTFGSGTRLTVV.

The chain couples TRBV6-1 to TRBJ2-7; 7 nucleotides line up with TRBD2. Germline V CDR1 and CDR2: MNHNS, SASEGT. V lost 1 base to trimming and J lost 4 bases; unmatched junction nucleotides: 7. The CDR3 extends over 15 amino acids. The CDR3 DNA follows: TGTGCCAGCAGTGAAGGAAGCGGAGCGGGGTACGAGCAGTACTTC. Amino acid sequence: CASSEGSGAGYEQYF.

As DNA, the CDR3 is TGTGCCAGCTTCTCCGGGACTAGCGGCTACGAGCAGTACTTC. Amino acids: CASFSGTSGYEQYF. The chain uses TRBV18 and TRBJ2-7; TRBD2 agrees at 11 bases. Trimming at V came to 7 bases and at J to 3 bases, leaving 5 bases not matched to a gene. Germline V lookup: CDR1 KGHSH, CDR2 LQKENI. This CDR3 has 14 amino acids.

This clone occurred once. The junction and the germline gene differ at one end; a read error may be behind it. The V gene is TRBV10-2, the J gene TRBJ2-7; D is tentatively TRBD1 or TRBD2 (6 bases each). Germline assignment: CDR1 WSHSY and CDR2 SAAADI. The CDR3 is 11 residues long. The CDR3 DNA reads TGCGCCAGCAGTGAGTTGGGGGGCGCAAACTTC. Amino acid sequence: CASSELGGANF.

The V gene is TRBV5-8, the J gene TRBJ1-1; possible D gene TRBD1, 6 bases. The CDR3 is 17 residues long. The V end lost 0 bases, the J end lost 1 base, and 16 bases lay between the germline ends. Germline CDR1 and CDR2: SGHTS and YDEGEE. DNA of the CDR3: TGTGCCAGCAGCTTGGACCCCAGGGTAGGGGGGAACACTGAAGCTTTCTTT. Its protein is CASSLDPRVGGNTEAFF.

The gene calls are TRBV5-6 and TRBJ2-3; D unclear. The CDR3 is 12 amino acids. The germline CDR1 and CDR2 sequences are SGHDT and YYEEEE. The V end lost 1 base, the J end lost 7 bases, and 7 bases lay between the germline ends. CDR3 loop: CASSLTEYTQYF. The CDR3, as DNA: TGTGCCAGCAGCTTGACCGAATATACGCAGTATTTT.

CDR3 nucleotide sequence: TGTGCCACCAGTGAACCGGGACAGGGCTCCTACAATGAGCAGTTCTTC. Translation gives CATSEPGQGSYNEQFF. The chain recombines TRBV24-1 with TRBJ2-1; 9 nucleotides align to TRBD1. V shed 4 bases, J shed 0 bases, and the junction held 3 bases outside the gene matches. The CDR3 extends over 16 amino acids. Germline CDR1 reads KGHDR; CDR2 reads SFDVKD.

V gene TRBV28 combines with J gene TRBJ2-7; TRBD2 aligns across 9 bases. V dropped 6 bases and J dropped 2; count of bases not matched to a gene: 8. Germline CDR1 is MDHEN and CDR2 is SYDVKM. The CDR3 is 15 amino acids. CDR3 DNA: TGTGCCAGCAGCCCCGGACTAGCGAAGGCCTACGAGCAGTACTTC. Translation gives CASSPGLAKAYEQYF.

The CDR3 DNA is TGTGCCTGGAGTGTATCGGTCCATGAAAAACTGTTTTTT. It codes for CAWSVSVHEKLFF. The chain employs TRBV30 and TRBJ1-4; no reliable D call. Germline CDR1 reads GTSNPN; CDR2 reads SVGIG (reference sequence). Trimming took off 0 bases at V and 6 bases at J, with 8 bases between the two ends. CDR3 length: 13 amino acids.

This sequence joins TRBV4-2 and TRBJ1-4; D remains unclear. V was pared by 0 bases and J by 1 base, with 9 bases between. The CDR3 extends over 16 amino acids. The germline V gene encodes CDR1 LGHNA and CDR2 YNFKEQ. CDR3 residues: CASSQDEGRTNEKLFF. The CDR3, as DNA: TGTGCCAGCAGCCAAGATGAGGGAAGAACTAATGAAAAACTGTTTTTT.

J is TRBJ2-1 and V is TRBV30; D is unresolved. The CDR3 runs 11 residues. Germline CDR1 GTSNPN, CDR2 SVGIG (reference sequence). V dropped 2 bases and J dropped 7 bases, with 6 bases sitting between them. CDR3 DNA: TGTGCCTGGAGTAACGGAAATGAGCAGTTCTTC. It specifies CAWSNGNEQFF.

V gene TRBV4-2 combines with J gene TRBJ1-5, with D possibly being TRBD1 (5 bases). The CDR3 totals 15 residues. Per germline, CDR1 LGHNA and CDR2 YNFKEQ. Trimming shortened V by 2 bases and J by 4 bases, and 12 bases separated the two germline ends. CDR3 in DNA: TGTGCCAGCAGCCAAACCGGGACGGAGAATCAGCCCCAGCATTTT. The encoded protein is CASSQTGTENQPQHF.

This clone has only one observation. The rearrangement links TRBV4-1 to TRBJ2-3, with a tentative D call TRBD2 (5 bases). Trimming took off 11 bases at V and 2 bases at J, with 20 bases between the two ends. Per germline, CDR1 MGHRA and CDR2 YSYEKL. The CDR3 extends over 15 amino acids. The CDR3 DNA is TGCGCCTGCCGTCGGTCGGGGAACGACACAGATACGCAGTATTTT. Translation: CACRRSGNDTDTQYF.

The CDR3: CASSGSAGQQETQYF. CDR3 nucleotides: TGTGCCAGCAGCGGATCCGCGGGACAGCAAGAGACCCAGTACTTC. The J gene is TRBJ2-5, the V gene TRBV9, with D perhaps TRBD1 (7 bases). Deletions cut 3 bases from V and 2 bases from J, with 14 bases between. CDR3 length equals 15 residues. Per the germline V gene, CDR1 is SGDLS and CDR2 is YYNGEE.

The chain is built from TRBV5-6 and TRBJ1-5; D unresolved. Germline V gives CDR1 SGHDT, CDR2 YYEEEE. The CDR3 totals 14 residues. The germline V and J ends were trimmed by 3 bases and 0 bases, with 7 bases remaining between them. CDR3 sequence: CASSSGPSNQPQHF. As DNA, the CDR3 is TGTGCCAGCAGCTCCGGGCCTAGCAATCAGCCCCAGCATTTT.

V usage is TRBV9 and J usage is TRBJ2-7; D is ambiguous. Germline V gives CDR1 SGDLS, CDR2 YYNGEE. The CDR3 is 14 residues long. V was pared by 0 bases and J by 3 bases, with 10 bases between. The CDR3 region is CASSVDFTDYEQYF. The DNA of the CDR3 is TGTGCCAGCAGCGTAGATTTCACCGACTACGAGCAGTACTTC.

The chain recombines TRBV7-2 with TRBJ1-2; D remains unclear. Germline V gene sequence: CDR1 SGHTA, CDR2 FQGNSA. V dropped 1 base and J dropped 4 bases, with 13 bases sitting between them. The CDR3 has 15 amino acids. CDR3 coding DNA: TGTGCCAGCAGCTTAGGTGGCTCGGGCTTCTATGGCTACACCTTC. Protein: CASSLGGSGFYGYTF.

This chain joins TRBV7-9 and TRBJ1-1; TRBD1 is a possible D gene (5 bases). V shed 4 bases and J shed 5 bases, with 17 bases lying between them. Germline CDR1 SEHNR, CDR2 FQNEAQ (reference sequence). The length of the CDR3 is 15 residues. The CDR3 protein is CASSSWGVLETEAFF. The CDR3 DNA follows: TGTGCCAGCAGCTCCTGGGGGGTTTTGGAGACTGAAGCTTTCTTT.

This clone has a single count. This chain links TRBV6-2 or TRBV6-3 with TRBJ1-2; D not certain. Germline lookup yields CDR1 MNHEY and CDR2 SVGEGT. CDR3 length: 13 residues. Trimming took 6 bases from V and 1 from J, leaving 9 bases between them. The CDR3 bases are TGTGCCAGCAGCCCGACGGGTAACTATGGCTACACCTTC. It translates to CASSPTGNYGYTF.

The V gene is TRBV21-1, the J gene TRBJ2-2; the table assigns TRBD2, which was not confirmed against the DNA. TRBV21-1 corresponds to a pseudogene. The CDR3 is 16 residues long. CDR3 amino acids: CASSKVDFANTGELFF. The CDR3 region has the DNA TGTGCCAGCAGCAAAGTTGACTTCGCGAACACCGGGGAGCTGTTTTTT.

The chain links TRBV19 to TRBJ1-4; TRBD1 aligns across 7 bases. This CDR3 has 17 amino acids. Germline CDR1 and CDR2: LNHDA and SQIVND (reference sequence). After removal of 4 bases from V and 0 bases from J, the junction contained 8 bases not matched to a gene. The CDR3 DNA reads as TGTGCCAGTAGTACCCTCGGACAGGCAGCAACTAATGAAAAACTGTTTTTT. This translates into CASSTLGQAATNEKLFF.

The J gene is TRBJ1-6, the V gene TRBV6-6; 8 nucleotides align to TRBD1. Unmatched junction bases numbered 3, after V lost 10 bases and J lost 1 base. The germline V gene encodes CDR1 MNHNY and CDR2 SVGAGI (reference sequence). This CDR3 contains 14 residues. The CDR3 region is CATGQGSYNSPLHF. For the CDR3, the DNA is TGTGCCACCGGACAGGGTTCCTATAATTCACCCCTCCACTTT.

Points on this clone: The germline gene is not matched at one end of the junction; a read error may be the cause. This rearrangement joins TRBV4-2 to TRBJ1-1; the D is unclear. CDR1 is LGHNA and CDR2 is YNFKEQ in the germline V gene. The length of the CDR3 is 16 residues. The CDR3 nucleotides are TGTGCCAGCAGGCAAGAAAACTCGTTGATGAACACTGAAGCTTTCTTT. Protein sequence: CASRQENSLMNTEAFF.

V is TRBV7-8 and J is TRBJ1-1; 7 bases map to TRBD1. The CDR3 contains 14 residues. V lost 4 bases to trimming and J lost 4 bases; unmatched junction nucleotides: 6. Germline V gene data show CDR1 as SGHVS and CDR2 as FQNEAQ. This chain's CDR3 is CASSSTGRGTEAFF. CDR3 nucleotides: TGTGCCAGCAGCTCGACAGGGCGGGGCACTGAAGCTTTCTTT. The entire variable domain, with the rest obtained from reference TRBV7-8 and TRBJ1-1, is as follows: GAGVSQSPRYKVAKRGQDVALRCDPISGHVSLFWYQQALGQGPEFLTYFQNEAQLDKSGLPSDRFFAERPEGSVSTLKIQRTQQEDSAVYLCASSSTGRGTEAFFGQGTRLTVV.